This T cell receptor (beta chain) originates from a study of T cells in Graves' hyperthyroidism and ophthalmopathy. The overall study: Peripheral blood sampling occurred at initial diagnosis, before any treatment.

Hyperthyroidism patients were newly diagnosed, had disease duration under 2 months, and were aged 18 to 65 years. Patients showing uncontrolled infection, other autoimmune disease, pregnancy or lactation were ineligible. Diagnoses rested on clinical symptoms, serum thyroxine and TRAb, thyroid ultrasound and orbital computed tomography. This clonotype was seen ten or more times. Trimming stripped 5 bases from V and 7 bases from J, with 15 bases between. The CDR3 runs to 14 residues. From germline, CDR1 is SEHNR and CDR2 FQNEAQ (reference sequence). The CDR3 regions of TCR beta were amplified from RNA transcripts. The HTBI primer set was used in a first-round RT-PCR of the TCR CDR3. TCRdb re-called the multiplex PCR reads through MiXCR, storing one row per CDR3 protein. Here the sample spans fewer than 450,000 distinct CDR3 sequences, about 15% being singletons.

The sample comprised blood. This sequence originates from a woman aged 30 to 39 with Graves' hyperthyroidism that later progressed to Graves' ophthalmopathy. The chain joins TRBV7-9 to TRBJ1-5; unclear D gene. In nucleotides, the CDR3 is TGTGCCAGCAGCCCGGTTGGGGTCCTGCAGCCCCAGCATTTT. Protein sequence: CASSPVGVLQPQHF. The full variable domain, rest sourced from reference TRBV7-9 and TRBJ1-5, is DTGVSQNPRHKITKRGQNVTFRCDPISEHNRLYWYRQTLGQGPEFLTYFQNEAQLEKSRLLSDRFSAERPKGSFSTLEIQRTEQGDSAMYLCASSPVGVLQPQHFGDGTRLSIL.